This T cell receptor (beta chain) was sequenced during a study of human T cells and chemical hapten exposure. Overall study findings and caveats: The study found that PT1 expanded TCR counts correlated positively with patch test score.

Time point denoted: patch test 2, 6 weeks after DPC sensitization. Described treatment: therapeutic diphenylcyclopropenone sensitization with weekly scalp DPC. The study drew its donors from alopecia patients who were 18 to 70 years old and suitable for DPC. As concerns this clonotype: Its specificity is unknown.

The V gene lost 5 bases and the J gene lost 4 bases, with 14 bases spanning the gap. CDR1 SEHNR and CDR2 FQNEAQ come from the germline V gene (reference sequence). The CDR3 consists of 15 residues. The library tagged individual cDNA molecules with unique molecular identifiers. TCRdb re-called the RACE reads through MiXCR, storing one row per CDR3 protein. The sample comprises some 96,000 distinct CDR3 sequences, about 9% of which are singletons, and approximately 2.2% rests with the top ten. The source material was whole blood, sampled in connection with sensitization to the hapten diphenylcyclopropenone (DPC). This clonotype originated in a woman in her forties with alopecia areata. Some clones in this sample may be carry-over from other donors' samples. V gene TRBV7-9 combines with J gene TRBJ2-2, with D perhaps assigned TRBD1 or TRBD2 (6 bases each). CDR3 region: CASSPGAGSTGELFF. CDR3 bases: TGTGCCAGCAGCCCGGGGGCGGGAAGCACCGGGGAGCTGTTTTTT.